This is a list of T cell receptor beta chains from one sample in a study of Graves' ophthalmopathy and Graves' hyperthyroidism. One entry per CDR3 protein results from TCRdb running MiXCR on the multiplex PCR reads. The sample holds 450,000 to 600,000 distinct CDR3 sequences, 35% to 45% seen once. Sample: peripheral blood or thyroid tissue (not recorded which). These receptors all stem from an adult man with Graves' hyperthyroidism. Both conserved end residues are part of each CDR3. D genes are given only for firm matches. Not every row has a clone size; where given, it reads once, few, many or a size class.

TRBV10-2,NA,TRBJ2-7,NA,TGCGCCAGCAGTCAGACGGACGAGCAGTACTTC,CASSQTDEQYF
TRBV20-1,NA,TRBJ2-7,NA,TGCAGTGCTAGAGATCTTACGGCGGGGCGCTCCTACGAGCAGTACTTC,CSARDLTAGRSYEQYF
TRBV27,NA,TRBJ2-5,TRBD1,TGTGCCAGCAGTGACCCGACAGGGGAGGAGACCCAGTACTTC,CASSDPTGEETQYF
TRBV5-1,NA,TRBJ1-1,NA,TGCGCCAGCAGCTTGGCCGCGGGGGGGTCAGCTTTCTTT,CASSLAAGGSAFF
TRBV5-1,NA,TRBJ2-3,NA,TGCGCCAGCAGCTTGGGGAAGGCCACAGATACGCAGTATTTT,CASSLGKATDTQYF
TRBV3-1,many,TRBJ2-5,TRBD1,TGTGCCAGCAGCCAATGGACAGGGGAGACCCAGTACTTC,CASSQWTGETQYF
TRBV2,many,TRBJ2-7,TRBD1,TGTGCCAGCAGTGCTGCGACAGGGGGTGTCTACGAGCAGTACTTC,CASSAATGGVYEQYF
TRBV20-1,NA,TRBJ2-5,TRBD2,TGCAGTGTCAGCGGGGAAGAGACCCAGTACTTC,CSVSGEETQYF
TRBV6-4,NA,TRBJ2-2,NA,TGTGCCAGCAGTGTAGAACCGAACACCGGGGAGCTGTTTTTT,CASSVEPNTGELFF
TRBV7-8,NA,TRBJ2-2,NA,TGTGCCAGCAGCTTAGACACGTGGACCGGGGAGCTGTTTTTT,CASSLDTWTGELFF
TRBV20-1,many,TRBJ1-1,NA,TGCAGTGCACACCGCCCTCAGGGTAGACCTAACACTGAAGCTTTCTTT,CSAHRPQGRPNTEAFF
TRBV12-3/TRBV12-4,many,TRBJ1-1,TRBD1,TGTGCCAGCAGTTCAGCATCGGGACAGAGAACTGAAGCTTTCTTT,CASSSASGQRTEAFF
TRBV20-1,few,TRBJ1-1,NA,TGCAGTGCTAGAGGTCAGAGGGCCCTCACTGAAGCTTTCTTT,CSARGQRALTEAFF
TRBV12-3/TRBV12-4,NA,TRBJ1-1,NA,TGTGCCAGCAGTCCTCGGACAGTAGGATTCACTGAAGCTTTCTTT,CASSPRTVGFTEAFF
TRBV7-9,few,TRBJ2-6,TRBD1,TGTGCCAGCAGCGTACACAGGGGTTCCCACTCTGGGGCCAACGTCCTGACTTTC,CASSVHRGSHSGANVLTF
TRBV7-9,many,TRBJ2-5,TRBD2,TGTGCCAGCAGTTCTTCTGGGACTAGCGATGAGACCCAGTACTTC,CASSSSGTSDETQYF
TRBV6-5,many,TRBJ1-1,NA,TGTGCCAGCAGTTACACGGGGCTTAGTGAAGCTTTCTTT,CASSYTGLSEAFF
TRBV5-1,many,TRBJ1-1,NA,TGCGCCAGCAGCTTGGCCCGTAGGGGCCCTTTCTTT,CASSLARRGPFF
TRBV12-3/TRBV12-4,many,TRBJ1-2,TRBD1,TGTGCCAGCAGGCCAACAGGGGGCAGTGGCTACACCTTC,CASRPTGGSGYTF
TRBV5-1,NA,TRBJ2-2,TRBD1,TGCGCCAGCAGCCCGCGGGACAGGGTCACCGGGGAGCTGTTTTTT,CASSPRDRVTGELFF
TRBV7-9,many,TRBJ2-6,TRBD1,TGTGCCAGCAGCCCCCAACAGGGGTTGGCTGGGGCCAACGTCCTGACTTTC,CASSPQQGLAGANVLTF
TRBV2,few,TRBJ2-5,NA,TGTGCCAGCAGTGAACAGGGATTGGGGGAGACCCAGTACTTC,CASSEQGLGETQYF
TRBV24-1,once,TRBJ2-2,TRBD1,TGTGCCACCAGTGGTCCCGGGACAGGGCCCACCGGGGAGCTGTTTTTT,CATSGPGTGPTGELFF
TRBV20-1,NA,TRBJ2-7,NA,TGCAGTGCTGGGACTGACTACTACGAGCAGTACTTC,CSAGTDYYEQYF
TRBV12-3/TRBV12-4,many,TRBJ2-7,NA,TGTGCCAGCAGTTTACTGACAGAGGGCCAGCGTCTCTCCTACGAGCAGTACTTC,CASSLLTEGQRLSYEQYF
TRBV6-9,NA,TRBJ2-7,TRBD1,TGTGCCAGCAGTGACAAGGGACAGGGAGGGGAATTTTCCTACGAGCAGTACTTC,CASSDKGQGGEFSYEQYF
TRBV5-1,NA,TRBJ1-1,NA,TGTGCCAGCAGCACGCCCCAGGGGACTGAAGCTTTCTTT,CASSTPQGTEAFF
TRBV4-1,few,TRBJ1-1,TRBD1,TGCGCCAGCAGCCAAGTCAACAGGGGGAGAAACACTGAAGCTTTCTTT,CASSQVNRGRNTEAFF
TRBV9,many,TRBJ2-2,NA,TGTGCCAGCAGCGTAGTTCAGTCGGGCGGGGAGCTGTTTTTT,CASSVVQSGGELFF
TRBV10-1,many,TRBJ2-5,NA,TGCGCCAGCAGTGAGTCCGGCGCGGAGACCCAGTACTTC,CASSESGAETQYF
TRBV6-6,many,TRBJ2-7,NA,TGTGCCAGCAGATCACGGGACGAGCAGTACTTC,CASRSRDEQYF
TRBV7-6,many,TRBJ2-7,NA,TGTGCCAGCAGCTTAGCGAGTGACTACGAGCAGTACTTC,CASSLASDYEQYF